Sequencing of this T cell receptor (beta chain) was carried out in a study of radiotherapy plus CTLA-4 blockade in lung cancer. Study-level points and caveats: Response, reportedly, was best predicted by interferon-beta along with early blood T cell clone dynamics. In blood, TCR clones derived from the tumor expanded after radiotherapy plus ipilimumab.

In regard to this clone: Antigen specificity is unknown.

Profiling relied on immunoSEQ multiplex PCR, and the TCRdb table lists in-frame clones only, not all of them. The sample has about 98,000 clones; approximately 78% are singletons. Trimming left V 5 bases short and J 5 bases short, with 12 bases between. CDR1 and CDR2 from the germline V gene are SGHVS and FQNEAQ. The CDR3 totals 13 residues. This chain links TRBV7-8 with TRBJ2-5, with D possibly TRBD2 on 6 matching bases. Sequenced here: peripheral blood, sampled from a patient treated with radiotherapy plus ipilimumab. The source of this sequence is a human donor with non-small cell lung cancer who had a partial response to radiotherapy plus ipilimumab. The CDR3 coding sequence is TGTGCCAGCAGCCAGGGACTGGCGGAGACCCAGTACTTC. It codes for CASSQGLAETQYF.